The 24 T cell receptor beta chains listed next were all sequenced from one sample in a study of cytomegalovirus exposure and HLA in healthy donors. The data were produced by immunoSEQ multiplex PCR, yet TCRdb's version contains in-frame clones alone and is incomplete. The data contain hundreds of thousands of clones, over 65% of them singletons. Sample: PBMCs. These receptors were collected from a woman in her late teens or twenties in good health and CMV-seronegative.

The chain combines TRBV9 with TRBJ1-2; the match to TRBD1 covers 7 bases. Germline-derived CDR1 and CDR2 are SGDLS and YYNGEE. This CDR3 comprises 15 residues. The V and J ends lost 4 bases and 3 bases, in that order; junction bases with no gene match: 9. The CDR3 DNA follows: TGTGCCAGCAGCCCAGATGGGACAGACTACTATGGCTACACCTTC. It translates to CASSPDGTDYYGYTF.

About this clone itself: An end of the junction does not agree with germline; a read error may underlie this. The V and J genes are TRBV11-2 and TRBJ2-7; 9 nucleotides agree with TRBD2. There are 10 residues in the CDR3. Germline CDR1 SGHAT, CDR2 FQNNGV. CDR3 residues: CASSSPGLAF. The CDR3 DNA follows: TGTGCCAGCAGCTCACCGGGACTAGCCTTC.

The gene calls are TRBV29-1 and TRBJ1-5; 8 nucleotides align to TRBD1. The CDR3 spans 16 residues. Trimming took 5 bases from V and 6 from J; bases not matched to a gene: 15. Germline CDR1 is SQVTM and CDR2 is ANQGSEA. CDR3 protein: CSVSGTGGSRGQPQHF. The CDR3 DNA reads TGCAGCGTTAGCGGGACAGGCGGCTCGAGAGGTCAGCCCCAGCATTTT.

The J gene is TRBJ2-7, the V gene TRBV30, with TRBD2 as a possible D gene (5 bases). Trimming cost V 0 bases and J 3 bases, with 12 bases left between them. Per germline, CDR1 GTSNPN and CDR2 SVGIG (reference sequence). The CDR3 extends over 14 amino acids. The CDR3: CAWSVGRRRYEQYF. As DNA, the CDR3 is TGTGCCTGGAGTGTAGGGCGGAGGCGCTACGAGCAGTACTTC.

The rearrangement links TRBV7-9 to TRBJ2-3; D uncertain. This CDR3 region has 18 residues. The germline CDR1 and CDR2 sequences are SEHNR and FQNEAQ (reference sequence). V shed 4 bases and J shed 0 bases, with 20 bases lying between them. The CDR3 reads CASSSGPVRTSSTDTQYF. The CDR3 region has the DNA TGTGCCAGCAGCTCCGGACCGGTCCGTACCTCTAGCACAGATACGCAGTATTTT.

A few counts support this clone. This chain links TRBV4-1 with TRBJ1-2, with D unresolved. The CDR3 consists of 15 residues. The V end lost 0 bases, the J end lost 0 bases, and 8 bases lay between the germline ends. CDR1 MGHRA and CDR2 YSYEKL come from the germline V gene. This chain's CDR3 is CASSQDPVTNYGYTF. In DNA, the CDR3 is TGCGCCAGCAGCCAAGATCCGGTGACTAACTATGGCTACACCTTC.

The chain couples TRBV19 to TRBJ2-1; 10 nucleotides line up with TRBD2. Looked up from germline, CDR1 is LNHDA and CDR2 is SQIVND (reference sequence). The CDR3 loop spans 13 amino acids. V shed 5 bases and J 10 bases; nucleotides not matched to a gene: 5. The CDR3 here is CASSPGLATEQFF. The DNA of the CDR3 is TGTGCCAGTAGTCCGGGACTAGCGACGGAGCAGTTCTTC.

The chain couples TRBV2 to TRBJ2-4; 8 bases are shared with TRBD1. The CDR3 covers 14 residues. V dropped 8 bases and J dropped 1; count of bases not matched to a gene: 4. Looked up from germline, CDR1 is SNHLY and CDR2 is FYNNEI. The CDR3 sequence: CASGRGQAKNIQYF. The CDR3 nucleotides are TGTGCCAGCGGCAGGGGGCAGGCCAAAAACATTCAGTACTTC.

This clone was counted only a few times. J is TRBJ1-2 and V is TRBV27; TRBD1 agrees at 8 bases. The ends lost 8 bases at V and 3 bases at J; junction bases unmatched: 8. This CDR3 region has 14 residues. CDR1 MNHEY and CDR2 SMNVEV come from the germline V gene (reference sequence). CDR3 bases: TGTGCCAGCGGAAGACAGGGGATGGACTATGGCTACACCTTC. Amino acids: CASGRQGMDYGYTF.

V usage is TRBV29-1 and J usage is TRBJ1-1, with 9 bases lining up with TRBD1. The CDR3 spans 12 residues. CDR1 and CDR2 (germline): SQVTM, ANQGSEA. With V trimmed by 7 bases and J by 8 bases, 8 bases remained unmatched. The CDR3 is CSAGQGLLEAFF. In nucleotides, the CDR3 is TGCAGCGCCGGACAGGGGTTGTTGGAAGCTTTCTTT.

The rearrangement uses TRBV7-3 and TRBJ2-1, with TRBD1 matching 8 bases. Germline trimming cut 6 bases from V and 4 bases from J; bases unmatched to any gene: 8. Per germline, CDR1 SGHTA and CDR2 FQGTGA. CDR3 length: 15 residues. This CDR3 is CASRVDRGEYNEQFF. CDR3 in DNA: TGTGCCAGCAGGGTTGACAGGGGCGAGTACAATGAGCAGTTCTTC.

The chain recombines TRBV15 with TRBJ2-1, with 8 bases lining up with TRBD1. Germline loops: CDR1 LNHNV, CDR2 YYDKDF (reference sequence). Unmatched junction bases numbered 6, after V lost 5 bases and J lost 3 bases. The CDR3 runs 15 residues. The CDR3 DNA reads TGTGCCACCAGCGTTGAACAGGGGGACTACAATGAGCAGTTCTTC. The encoded protein is CATSVEQGDYNEQFF. The variable domain in full, with the rest retrieved from reference TRBV15 and TRBJ2-1, is DAMVIQNPRYQVTQFGKPVTLSCSQTLNHNVMYWYQQKSSQAPKLLFHYYDKDFNNEADTPDNFQSRRPNTSFCFLDIRSPGLGDTAMYLCATSVEQGDYNEQFFGPGTRLTVL.

The chain links TRBV27 to TRBJ1-5, with D possibly TRBD1 on 5 matching bases. V was clipped by 5 bases and J by 2 bases, with 13 bases between them. Germline loops: CDR1 MNHEY, CDR2 SMNVEV (reference sequence). The CDR3 has 15 amino acids. CDR3 coding DNA: TGTGCCAGCAGTCTTGACAGAGGGGGCAATCAGCCCCAGCATTTT. Protein: CASSLDRGGNQPQHF.

This chain joins TRBV2 and TRBJ1-4; D is undetermined. The CDR3 has 16 amino acids. Germline assignment: CDR1 SNHLY and CDR2 FYNNEI. Trimming pared 1 base from V and 7 bases from J, leaving 16 bases between. The DNA of the CDR3 is TGTGCCAGCAGTGAAGTGGGCCCGGGGAGCGGTGAAAAACTGTTTTTT. It is translated as CASSEVGPGSGEKLFF.

The chain recombines TRBV4-1 with TRBJ2-1; 11 bases line up with TRBD1. Looked up from germline, CDR1 is MGHRA and CDR2 is YSYEKL. This CDR3 has 15 residues. The V segment lost 8 bases and the J segment 9 bases; nucleotides outside the gene matches: 12. This CDR3 reads CASQPGQGVFGEQFF. The CDR3 nucleotides read TGCGCCAGCCAGCCGGGACAGGGGGTTTTTGGTGAGCAGTTCTTC.

This clone was found once. The chain joins TRBV6-1 to TRBJ2-5, with 8 bases aligning to TRBD1. CDR1 MNHNS and CDR2 SASEGT come from the germline V gene. V trimming: 6 bases; J trimming: 5 bases; junction bases outside the gene matches: 8. The CDR3 spans 14 residues. CDR3 residues: CASRQTGEVETQYF. In DNA, the CDR3 is TGTGCCAGCAGGCAGACAGGGGAGGTTGAGACCCAGTACTTC.

This sequence joins TRBV28 and TRBJ2-3; 14 positions agree with TRBD2. V gave up 5 bases and J gave up 2 bases; unmatched junction bases: 9. Germline loops: CDR1 MDHEN, CDR2 SYDVKM. This CDR3 comprises 18 residues. CDR3 region: CASSGSGTSGSHTDTQYF. CDR3 sequence (DNA): TGTGCCAGCAGTGGGTCGGGGACTAGCGGGAGTCACACAGATACGCAGTATTTT.

The rearrangement links TRBV27 to TRBJ2-5; D gene uncertain. V dropped 2 bases and J dropped 2 bases, with 6 bases sitting between them. The CDR3 consists of 13 residues. Germline CDR1 reads MNHEY; CDR2 reads SMNVEV (reference sequence). The CDR3, as DNA: TGTGCCAGCAGTTTAATATATCAAGAGACCCAGTACTTC. It yields the protein CASSLIYQETQYF.

This chain joins TRBV6-4 and TRBJ1-3; TRBD1 matches at 10 bases. The germline V gene has CDR1 MRHNA and CDR2 SNTAGT. The ends lost 3 bases at V and 4 bases at J; junction bases unmatched: 6. The CDR3 runs 16 residues. The CDR3 coding sequence is TGTGCCAGCAGTGAAGCGACAGGGGGCACAGGAAACACCATATATTTT. Its translation is CASSEATGGTGNTIYF.

This clone was recorded only once. The CDR3 coding sequence is TGCGCCAGCAGTGCTCACAGGAACACTGAAGCTTTCTTT. Amino acid sequence: CASSAHRNTEAFF. J is TRBJ1-1 and V is TRBV10-1; D uncertain. V dropped 4 bases and J dropped 1 base, with 7 bases sitting between them. The CDR3 sequence is 13 residues long. Per the germline V gene, CDR1 is WNHNN and CDR2 is SYGVQD (reference sequence).

The V gene is TRBV7-8, the J gene TRBJ2-6, with a weak D call TRBD2 (5 bases). CDR3 length equals 17 residues. V lost 0 bases and J lost 0, with 9 bases in between. Germline CDR1 reads SGHVS; CDR2 reads FQNEAQ. The CDR3 DNA reads as TGTGCCAGCAGCTTAGCGCCGGGGATCTCTGGGGCCAACGTCCTGACTTTC. Its protein product is CASSLAPGISGANVLTF.

J is TRBJ2-1 and V is TRBV4-1; 8 bases line up with TRBD2. The trim removed 3 bases at V and 11 bases at J, leaving 12 bases unmatched. CDR1 and CDR2 from the germline V gene are MGHRA and YSYEKL. The CDR3 length is 15 residues. The CDR3 nucleotides are TGCGCCAGCAGCCAGGATGGACTCCGCGGGGGGAAGCAGTTCTTC. Translated, it gives CASSQDGLRGGKQFF.

The J gene is TRBJ2-1, the V gene TRBV11-3; 8 positions agree with TRBD2. CDR1 is SGHNT, CDR2 YENEEA, per germline. CDR3 length equals 17 residues. Trimming took 2 bases from V and 3 from J; bases not matched to a gene: 9. The CDR3 DNA sequence: TGTGCCAGCAGCTTAACCCCAACTAGCGGCCACTACAATGAGCAGTTCTTC. It is translated as CASSLTPTSGHYNEQFF. Combining the CDR3 with reference TRBV11-3 and TRBJ2-1 gives the whole variable domain EAGVVQSPRYKIIEKKQPVAFWCNPISGHNTLYWYLQNLGQGPELLIRYENEEAVDDSQLPKDRFSAERLKGVDSTLKIQPAELGDSAVYLCASSLTPTSGHYNEQFFGPGTRLTVL.

The chain employs TRBV29-1 and TRBJ1-2; D might be TRBD1 (6 bases). CDR3 size: 16 residues. V gave up 4 bases and J gave up 1 base, with 19 bases separating them. Germline V CDR1 and CDR2: SQVTM, ANQGSEA. This chain's CDR3 is CSVGRGGGEVNYGYTF. CDR3 sequence (DNA): TGCAGCGTTGGAAGGGGAGGGGGAGAGGTTAACTATGGCTACACCTTC. The full variable domain, completed using reference TRBV29-1 and TRBJ1-2, is SAVISQKPSRDICQRGTSLTIQCQVDSQVTMMFWYRQQPGQSLTLIATANQGSEATYESGFVIDKFPISRPNLTFSTLTVSNMSPEDSSIYLCSVGRGGGEVNYGYTFGSGTRLTVV.